This T cell receptor beta chain was profiled in a study of blood T cell repertoires in COVID-19. About the study: The samples span acute and convalescent COVID-19 from the United States, Italy and Spain. T cells, B-cell-depleted T cells, or PBMCs supplied cDNA or gDNA.

V was shortened by 5 bases and J by 2 bases, with 12 bases between the two germline ends. This CDR3 region has 13 residues. Per the germline V gene, CDR1 is GTSNPN and CDR2 is SVGIG (reference sequence). In the authors' workflow: Reference gene primers were amplified, and this amplification served to estimate nucleated cell counts. Sequenced by immunoSEQ multiplex PCR; TCRdb stores in-frame clones only, minus some. V and J calls and clone size are copied from that table; D and trimming were computed from the DNA. Among about 42,000 clones listed, 70% to 80% were seen once. The material sequenced was peripheral blood. The chain joins TRBV30 to TRBJ1-2; D gene uncertain. The sequence derives from a man between 70 and 80 years old with active or convalescent COVID-19. This CDR3 reads CAWGRDTNYGYTF. The DNA of the CDR3 is TGTGCCTGGGGTCGCGACACGAACTATGGCTACACCTTC. Combining the CDR3 with reference TRBV30 and TRBJ1-2 gives the whole variable domain SQTIHQWPATLVQPVGSPLSLECTVEGTSNPNLYWYRQAAGRGLQLLFYSVGIGQISSEVPQNLSASRPQDRQFILSSKKLLLSDSGFYLCAWGRDTNYGYTFGSGTRLTVV.